The 21 T cell receptor beta chains below come from one sample, sequenced in a study of regulatory T cells in long-lasting Graves disease. The sample's time point: newly diagnosed GD, antithyroid drugs for less than 3 months. Following extraction of RNA from PBMCs, that RNA was used to make the TCR library. Construction of TCR beta libraries relied on iRepertoire HTBI primers and on Arm-PCR targeting CDR3 regions. Each CDR3 protein is one row after TCRdb ran MiXCR on the multiplex PCR reads. Seen here are 400,000 to 500,000 distinct CDR3 sequences, about 16% observed once, and the top ten hold roughly 17%. These data were also filed under a second study, of T cells in Graves' hyperthyroidism and ophthalmopathy.

Sample: peripheral blood mononuclear cells (PBMCs), taken at new diagnosis, from a patient treated with antithyroid drugs. The receptors were gathered from a woman in her twenties or thirties with Graves disease.

There are many counts of this clonotype. The rearrangement joins TRBV12-5 to TRBJ2-7, with D hard to call. The CDR3 has 13 amino acids. Germline-derived CDR1 and CDR2 are LGHNT and FRNRAP. Trimming pared 5 bases from V and 4 bases from J, leaving 12 bases between. CDR3 loop: CASGPSRLYEQYF. The CDR3, as DNA: TGTGCTAGTGGTCCTTCAAGACTGTACGAGCAGTACTTC.

The chain employs TRBV4-1 and TRBJ2-1; TRBD1 matches 9 bases. The CDR3 spans 16 residues. V lost 4 bases to trimming and J lost 6 bases; unmatched junction nucleotides: 10. Germline V gene lookup returns CDR1 MGHRA and CDR2 YSYEKL. The CDR3 spells CASSLSPGTGPNEQFF. The CDR3 region has the DNA TGCGCCAGCAGCCTCAGTCCCGGGACAGGGCCCAATGAGCAGTTCTTC.

This clonotype has more than one count but fewer than ten. The rearrangement links TRBV6-5 to TRBJ2-7; D perhaps matches TRBD2 (6 bases). Germline values: CDR1 MNHEY, CDR2 SVGAGI. The ends were cut back, 0 bases at V and 1 base at J, with 13 bases in the middle. The CDR3 extends over 16 amino acids. This chain's CDR3 is CASSYSKAGPSYEQYF. In DNA, the CDR3 is TGTGCCAGCAGTTACTCTAAGGCGGGACCTTCCTACGAGCAGTACTTC.

The rearrangement uses TRBV5-1 and TRBJ1-4; D uncertain. The CDR3 runs to 13 residues. V lost 5 bases and J lost 3, with 8 bases in between. Germline V gene lookup returns CDR1 SGHRS and CDR2 YFSETQ. CDR3 DNA sequence: TGCGCCAGCAGTTTTACCCCTAATGAAAAACTGTTTTTT. This translates into CASSFTPNEKLFF.

This clonotype was seen ten or more times. The chain links TRBV5-1 to TRBJ2-7; D possibly corresponds to TRBD1 (6 bases). Trimming took 1 base from V and 1 from J, leaving 12 bases between them. In germline, CDR1 is SGHRS, CDR2 YFSETQ. The CDR3 loop spans 15 amino acids. CDR3 amino acids: CASSLSGTYSYEQYF. The CDR3 region has the DNA TGCGCCAGCAGCTTGAGTGGGACATATTCCTACGAGCAGTACTTC.

The gene calls are TRBV29-1 and TRBJ2-5, with 15 positions matching TRBD2. Germline CDR1 SQVTM, CDR2 ANQGSEA. J was trimmed by 5 bases and V by 7 bases; bases with no gene match: 8. The CDR3 extends over 15 amino acids. The CDR3 DNA is TGCAGCGCAGGGACTGGACTAGCGGGAGGGGAGACCCAGTACTTC. This sequence encodes CSAGTGLAGGETQYF.

This clonotype has more than one count but fewer than ten. V gene TRBV18 combines with J gene TRBJ2-6; tentative D call: TRBD1 (6 bases). CDR3 size: 17 residues. V was pared by 1 base and J by 0 bases, with 10 bases between. Per germline, CDR1 KGHSH and CDR2 LQKENI. CDR3 loop: CASSPLAGDSGANVLTF. CDR3 DNA sequence: TGTGCCAGCTCACCACTGGCAGGGGACTCTGGGGCCAACGTCCTGACTTTC.

Notes on this clonotype: Germline and junction disagree at one end, which may indicate a read error. The J gene is TRBJ2-3, the V gene TRBV3-1; D is unclear. The CDR3 extends over 13 amino acids. Germline V gene sequence: CDR1 LGHDT, CDR2 YNNKEL (reference sequence). The CDR3 DNA follows: TGTGCCAGCAGCCAAGGACTGGCAGATCCGCAGTATTTT. It codes for CASSQGLADPQYF.

This clonotype has a count of ten or more. This sequence joins TRBV6-1 and TRBJ2-7, with 7 positions matching TRBD2. Germline lookup yields CDR1 MNHNS and CDR2 SASEGT. Germline trimming cut 10 bases from V and 6 bases from J; bases unmatched to any gene: 15. CDR3 length: 14 amino acids. As DNA, the CDR3 is TGTGCCATCATGCCCCTAGCGGATCTGTTCGAGCAGTACTTC. It translates to CAIMPLADLFEQYF.

This clonotype showed up many times. This rearrangement joins TRBV11-2 to TRBJ2-3; D is undetermined. V lost 4 bases, J lost 4 bases, and 9 bases lay in between. Germline V lookup: CDR1 SGHAT, CDR2 FQNNGV. The length of the CDR3 is 13 residues. CDR3 bases: TGTGCCAGCAGCTCCCTCACAGCAGATACGCAGTATTTT. Its translation: CASSSLTADTQYF.

This clonotype has at least ten counts. The chain carries TRBV7-9 and TRBJ2-3; D is ambiguous. Germline values: CDR1 SEHNR, CDR2 FQNEAQ (reference sequence). Trimming removed 5 bases at V and 3 bases at J, with 15 bases between. The CDR3 spans 15 residues. The CDR3: CASSPRGRLTDTQYF. In nucleotides, the CDR3 is TGTGCCAGCAGCCCCCGAGGCCGCTTGACAGATACGCAGTATTTT.

This clonotype turned up a few times. The chain recombines TRBV7-2 with TRBJ2-7, with unresolved D. The CDR3 has 11 residues. CDR1 is SGHTA, CDR2 FQGNSA, per germline. V dropped 3 bases and J dropped 7 bases, with 7 bases sitting between them. Written as DNA, the CDR3 is TGTGCCAGCAGCTTCCTCGTTGAGCAGTACTTC. It yields the protein CASSFLVEQYF.

This clonotype was counted between two and nine times. The chain combines TRBV7-9 with TRBJ2-7; TRBD2 might be the D (7 bases). There are 13 residues in the CDR3. The ends were cut back, 8 bases at V and 6 bases at J, with 17 bases in the middle. Germline lookup yields CDR1 SEHNR and CDR2 FQNEAQ (reference sequence). The CDR3 protein is CASLGGGSGEQYF. CDR3 nucleotides: TGTGCCAGCCTAGGGGGGGGGTCTGGCGAGCAGTACTTC.

As to this clonotype: One base separates it from a far larger clone, so it is likely a read error. This chain connects TRBV12-3 or TRBV12-4 to TRBJ2-1, with D possibly being TRBD2 (6 bases). The CDR3 sequence is 18 residues long. V gave up 8 bases and J gave up 10 bases, with 33 bases separating them. Here the CDR3 reads CASVSEGAGARRSYEQFF. The DNA of the CDR3 is TGTGCCAGCGTCTCCGAGGGAGCGGGCGCAAGGCGCTCCTACGAGCAGTTCTTC.

This clonotype showed up just a few times. The J gene is TRBJ1-2, the V gene TRBV5-6, with D unresolved. Germline values: CDR1 SGHDT, CDR2 YYEEEE. Trimming removed 2 bases from V and 7 bases from J, with 15 bases in between. This CDR3 has 14 residues. As DNA, the CDR3 is TGTGCCAGCAGCTTTGAGAGGAGGGAGCGTGGCTACACCTTC. Protein sequence: CASSFERRERGYTF.

In its sample, this clonotype was seen many times. The germline gene is not matched at one end of the junction; a read error may be the cause. The CDR3 coding sequence is TGTGCCAGCAGCTTAGTTCAGGGACCGGGGGACAATGAGCAATTCTTC. This codes for CASSLVQGPGDNEQFF. The gene calls are TRBV7-9 and TRBJ2-1; D could derive from TRBD1 or TRBD2 (6 bases each). CDR3 size: 16 residues. Per the germline V gene, CDR1 is SEHNR and CDR2 is FQNEAQ (reference sequence). Full variable domain (remainder filled in from reference TRBV7-9 and TRBJ2-1): DTGVSQNPRHKITKRGQNVTFRCDPISEHNRLYWYRQTLGQGPEFLTYFQNEAQLEKSRLLSDRFSAERPKGSFSTLEIQRTEQGDSAMYLCASSLVQGPGDNEQFFGPGTRLTVL.

There are many counts of this clonotype. The chain has TRBV7-3 and TRBJ2-7; 10 nucleotides line up with TRBD2. This CDR3 region has 15 residues. Trimming at V came to 3 bases and at J to 7 bases, leaving 9 bases not matched to a gene. Germline V gene data show CDR1 as SGHTA and CDR2 as FQGTGA. The CDR3 here is CASSLTPSGRGEQYF. The DNA of the CDR3 is TGTGCCAGCAGCTTGACCCCTAGCGGGAGAGGAGAGCAGTACTTC.

Many counts were recorded for this clonotype. The chain employs TRBV28 and TRBJ2-5, with D tentatively TRBD2 (6 bases). There are 15 residues in the CDR3. Germline V gene sequence: CDR1 MDHEN, CDR2 SYDVKM. Trimming stripped 6 bases from V and 0 bases from J, with 14 bases between. The CDR3 DNA reads TGTGCCAGCAGCCAACCTCGGGAGCACCAAGAGACCCAGTACTTC. This codes for CASSQPREHQETQYF. Based on the CDR3 plus reference TRBV28 and TRBJ2-5, the full variable domain is DVKVTQSSRYLVKRTGEKVFLECVQDMDHENMFWYRQDPGLGLRLIYFSYDVKMKEKGDIPEGYSVSREKKERFSLILESASTNQTSMYLCASSQPREHQETQYFGPGTRLLVL.

In this sample, this clonotype turned up many times. The chain carries TRBV18 and TRBJ2-2; D unclear. The CDR3 has 14 amino acids. The germline V gene encodes CDR1 KGHSH and CDR2 LQKENI. The V and J ends lost 3 bases and 1 base respectively, with 6 bases between them. The CDR3 loop reads CASSPSQNTGELFF. DNA of the CDR3: TGTGCCAGCTCACCGTCACAGAACACCGGGGAGCTGTTTTTT.

The V and J genes are TRBV19 and TRBJ1-2; D remains unclear. Germline values: CDR1 LNHDA, CDR2 SQIVND (reference sequence). The CDR3 runs 12 residues. Trimming took off 3 bases at V and 8 bases at J, with 10 bases between the two ends. The chain's CDR3 is CASSIAMGGYTF. CDR3 DNA: TGTGCCAGTAGTATCGCCATGGGCGGCTACACCTTC.

This clonotype showed up just a few times. The chain carries TRBV6-4 and TRBJ2-1; 11 bases line up with TRBD2. The CDR3 consists of 14 residues. Trimming removed 7 bases from V and 10 bases from J; junction bases left unmatched: 9. Germline loops: CDR1 MRHNA, CDR2 SNTAGT. CDR3 sequence: CASKKLAGVDEQFF. CDR3 DNA sequence: TGTGCCAGCAAAAAACTAGCGGGAGTCGACGAGCAGTTCTTC.